The clone carrying this TCR beta chain was observed once. The repertoire was sequenced with immunoSEQ multiplex PCR; TCRdb's copy has only in-frame clones and lacks some. The data hold about 99,000 clones, with 75% to 95% observed a single time. This record comes from a study of OX40 agonist ivuxolimab in advanced cancers. Germline V gene sequence: CDR1 MDHEN, CDR2 SYDVKM. V dropped 9 bases and J dropped 5; count of bases not matched to a gene: 7. CDR3 size: 13 residues. This rearrangement joins TRBV28 to TRBJ2-1, with 7 bases matching TRBD2. The clonotype originates from an adult with an advanced solid tumor such as melanoma, head and neck, liver or kidney cancer. Sequencing used CD4+ or CD8+ T cells sorted from blood, obtained in a trial of the OX40 agonist ivuxolimab. CDR3 region: CASLAANDNEQFF. Here the CDR3 DNA reads TGTGCCAGTCTAGCGGCAAACGACAATGAGCAGTTCTTC.